The clone carrying this TCR beta chain was seen only a few times. This entry belongs to a study of identical twins. TCRdb itself ran the 5' RACE reads through MiXCR, one entry per CDR3 protein. The sample has roughly 720,000 distinct CDR3 sequences, around a sixth seen once. Another study also made use of these data, one on T cells expressing NK-cell markers.

Material: PBMCs. This sequence was found in a woman younger than 30 in good health.

The CDR3 sequence: CASRRGQGLAGAFF. CDR3 bases: TGTGCCAGCAGGCGGGGACAGGGCCTCGCTGGCGCTTTCTTT. The chain carries TRBV6-1 and TRBJ1-1, with 9 positions matching TRBD1. The germline CDR1 and CDR2 sequences are MNHNS and SASEGT. The CDR3 is made up of 14 amino acids. Trimming took 6 bases from V and 11 from J; bases not matched to a gene: 13.